This TCR beta chain derives from a study of OX40 agonist ivuxolimab in advanced cancers. Study information: Dose-escalation patients had hepatocellular carcinoma, melanoma, renal cell or head and neck cancer. The eligibility criteria allowed prior anti-PD-1, anti-PD-L1 or anti-CTLA-4 therapy, and about 40% had some. Partial responses were seen in three patients, one with hepatocellular carcinoma and two with cutaneous melanoma. Study-level findings and limits: Antigen specificity remained undetermined for the expanded peripheral T cells.

Comments on this clone: Antigen specificity is unknown.

Profiled with immunoSEQ multiplex PCR; TCRdb holds only in-frame clones, not every one. The table has 99,000 or so clones, about 84% seen once; the top ten hold roughly 5.4%. The CDR3 spans 13 residues. In germline, CDR1 is SGHTA, CDR2 FQGNSA. V was trimmed by 1 base and J by 7 bases, leaving 10 bases between them. The clonotype comes from an adult with an advanced solid tumor such as melanoma, head and neck, liver or kidney cancer. The sequences come from CD4+ or CD8+ T cells sorted from blood, collected in a trial of the OX40 agonist ivuxolimab. This sequence joins TRBV7-2 and TRBJ1-2, with no clear D. The CDR3 coding sequence is TGTGCCAGCAGCTTAGATCCCTGGTTTGGCTACACCTTC. This codes for CASSLDPWFGYTF.